The clone carrying this T cell receptor beta chain occurred a few times. The antigen remains unidentified. Isolated RNA was reverse transcribed in full, so expressed TCRB transcripts were sequenced. Produced via immunoSEQ multiplex PCR; TCRdb's table is partial and in-frame only. The data show around 430,000 clones, with approximately 28% seen just once and about 0.065% held by the top ten. Sorting that relied on CD45RO/CCR7/CD25/CD127/CD95/CD27 yielded CD4+ naive, central memory, regulatory and stem cell-like memory cells. Purities in excess of 95% were seen in all sorted populations. This sample stems from a study of beta chain features in type 1 diabetes. Whole-study results and caveats: Short templates might get an advantage during PCR, and this would be equal in patients and controls.

The clonotype was recovered from a man aged 18-30 years in good health. The sequenced sample consisted of naive CD4+ T cells from blood.

CDR3 sequence: CASSQVRTTYEQYF. CDR3 DNA sequence: TGCGCCAGCAGCCAAGTAAGGACCACCTACGAGCAGTACTTC. The chain carries TRBV4-3 and TRBJ2-7; D gene ambiguous. V was pared by 1 base and J by 2 bases, with 9 bases between. Per the germline V gene, CDR1 is LGHNA and CDR2 is YSLEER. The CDR3 runs 14 residues.